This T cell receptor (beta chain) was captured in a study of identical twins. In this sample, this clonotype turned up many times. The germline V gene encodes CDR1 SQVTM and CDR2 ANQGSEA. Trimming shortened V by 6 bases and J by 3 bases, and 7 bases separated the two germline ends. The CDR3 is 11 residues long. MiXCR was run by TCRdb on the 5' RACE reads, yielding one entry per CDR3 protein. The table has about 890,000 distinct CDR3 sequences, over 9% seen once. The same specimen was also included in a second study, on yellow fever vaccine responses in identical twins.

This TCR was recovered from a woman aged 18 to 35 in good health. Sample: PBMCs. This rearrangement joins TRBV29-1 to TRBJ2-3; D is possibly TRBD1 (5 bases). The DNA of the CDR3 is TGCAGCGTCCGACAGACAGATACGCAGTATTTT. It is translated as CSVRQTDTQYF.